Each of the 27 T cell receptor beta chains below was sequenced from the same sample in a study of cytomegalovirus exposure and HLA in healthy donors (dated by TCRdb to 2017 to 2019). The library was generated by the immunoSEQ multiplex PCR assay. For the multiplex PCR, a mixture combining 60 forward primers for TCR Vbeta segments and 13 reverse primers for TCR Jbeta segments was used. The clones in this table, taken by TCRdb from immuneACCESS, are in-frame only. Not every clone is retained; where verified, under half of the shortfall comes from an unresolved V gene, and the cause of the rest is unknown. In all, the sample holds tens of thousands of clones, and about 75% of those were seen once. The top ten hold over 9.5% of the sample. The sample was PBMCs. Receptors were obtained from a man aged 30-40 years in good health and CMV-seropositive.

The genes are TRBV19 and TRBJ1-5; tentatively, D is TRBD1 (5 bases). The length of the CDR3 is 14 residues. Germline V lookup: CDR1 LNHDA, CDR2 SQIVND (reference sequence). V was shortened by 3 bases and J by 6 bases, with 12 bases between the two germline ends. CDR3 sequence (DNA): TGTGCCAGTAGTATTACTCGGGGGAGTCAGCCCCAGCATTTT. Protein sequence: CASSITRGSQPQHF.

J is TRBJ1-2 and V is TRBV6-5, with 7 bases aligning to TRBD1. Trimming took 4 bases from V and 4 from J; bases not matched to a gene: 6. Germline-derived CDR1 and CDR2 are MNHEY and SVGAGI. CDR3 size: 14 residues. The CDR3 DNA is TGTGCCAGCAGTTGGTCGGACAGGATCTATGGCTACACCTTC. Its translation: CASSWSDRIYGYTF.

The chain carries TRBV19 and TRBJ1-2; D not resolved. Germline V gives CDR1 LNHDA, CDR2 SQIVND (reference sequence). The V gene lost 2 bases and the J gene lost 0 bases, with 19 bases spanning the gap. The CDR3 spans 18 residues. The CDR3 protein is CASSIIGGQTKTNYGYTF. For the CDR3, the DNA is TGTGCCAGTAGTATAATAGGTGGGCAGACCAAGACTAACTATGGCTACACCTTC.

The chain links TRBV6-4 to TRBJ2-5, with D unclear. Germline V gives CDR1 MRHNA, CDR2 SNTAGT. The CDR3 spans 16 residues. Trimming removed 0 bases from V and 3 bases from J, with 14 bases in between. CDR3 DNA: TGTGCCAGCAGTGACTCGACGGCAGGTACAGAAGAGACCCAGTACTTC. Its protein product is CASSDSTAGTEETQYF.

In this sample, this clone turned up once. This chain joins TRBV30 and TRBJ2-2, with D tentatively TRBD2 (5 bases). CDR3 size: 14 residues. V lost 5 bases, J lost 5 bases, and 15 bases lay in between. Germline V gene lookup returns CDR1 GTSNPN and CDR2 SVGIG (reference sequence). The CDR3 sequence: CAWSSLPRTGELFF. The CDR3, as DNA: TGTGCCTGGTCTAGCCTCCCGAGGACCGGGGAGCTGTTTTTT.

This clone was recorded only once. V is TRBV6-5 and J is TRBJ2-7; 7 bases map to TRBD1. Germline V gene data show CDR1 as MNHEY and CDR2 as SVGAGI. V trimming: 5 bases; J trimming: 3 bases; junction bases outside the gene matches: 7. This CDR3 contains 14 residues. CDR3 bases: TGTGCCAGCAGTAGAGACTCAGGGGGCTACGAGCAGTACTTC. It yields the protein CASSRDSGGYEQYF.

This rearrangement joins TRBV9 to TRBJ2-7; 11 bases agree with TRBD2. V lost 3 bases, J lost 5 bases, and 7 bases stayed unmatched. This CDR3 comprises 15 residues. Germline CDR1 is SGDLS and CDR2 is YYNGEE. This CDR3 is CASSEAGLAADEQYF. As DNA, the CDR3 is TGTGCCAGCAGCGAGGCGGGACTAGCGGCCGACGAGCAGTACTTC. Supplemented by reference TRBV9 and TRBJ2-7, the full variable domain reads DSGVTQTPKHLITATGQRVTLRCSPRSGDLSVYWYQQSLDQGLQFLIQYYNGEERAKGNILERFSAQQFPDLHSELNLSSLELGDSALYFCASSEAGLAADEQYFGPGTRLTVT.

In this sample, this clone turned up once. The chain has TRBV5-1 and TRBJ2-3; D possibly corresponds to TRBD2 (6 bases). Between the trimmed V and J ends, which lost 3 bases and 6 bases, there was a span of 14 bases. This CDR3 comprises 14 residues. Germline CDR1 SGHRS, CDR2 YFSETQ. The CDR3 loop reads CASSSGLLRDTQYF. In DNA form, the CDR3 reads TGCGCCAGCAGCTCAGGACTACTCAGGGATACGCAGTATTTT.

The gene calls are TRBV2 and TRBJ1-1, with TRBD1 identical over 8 bases. V was clipped by 8 bases and J by 3 bases; unmatched bases: 5. The CDR3 consists of 13 residues. The germline gives CDR1 SNHLY, CDR2 FYNNEI. CDR3 sequence: CASLQGGDTEAFF. DNA for the CDR3: TGTGCCAGCCTACAGGGGGGAGACACTGAAGCTTTCTTT.

The chain combines TRBV6-1 with TRBJ2-5; maybe TRBD1 (6 bases). The CDR3 is 14 residues long. Looked up from germline, CDR1 is MNHNS and CDR2 is SASEGT. Trimming shortened V by 1 base and J by 7 bases, and 13 bases separated the two germline ends. In DNA form, the CDR3 reads TGTGCCAGCAGTGAAGTAAACAGGGTAGGGACCCAGTACTTC. It yields the protein CASSEVNRVGTQYF.

The chain carries TRBV6-5 and TRBJ2-5; TRBD1 is a possible D gene (6 bases). CDR1 MNHEY and CDR2 SVGAGI come from the germline V gene. The length of the CDR3 is 15 residues. Trimming left V 2 bases short and J 2 bases short, with 12 bases between. The CDR3 DNA reads TGTGCCAGCAGTTACGCGGCAGGGGCTCAAGAGACCCAGTACTTC. It translates to CASSYAAGAQETQYF.

The V and J genes are TRBV5-1 and TRBJ2-3, with TRBD2 matching 9 bases. Per the germline V gene, CDR1 is SGHRS and CDR2 is YFSETQ. V shed 2 bases and J 1 base; nucleotides not matched to a gene: 11. This CDR3 is 18 amino acids long. Here the CDR3 DNA reads TGCGCCAGCAGCTTCTTTGGCGGGGGGGCCGGGGGCACAGATACGCAGTATTTT. This translates into CASSFFGGGAGGTDTQYF.

This clone has a handful of counts. The rearrangement joins TRBV2 to TRBJ2-7; D is unclear. V was trimmed by 6 bases and J by 3 bases, leaving 3 bases between them. The CDR3 extends over 10 amino acids. Germline assignment: CDR1 SNHLY and CDR2 FYNNEI. This chain's CDR3 is CASSLYEQYF. The CDR3 DNA is TGTGCCAGCAGCCTCTACGAGCAGTACTTC.

This chain uses TRBV15 with TRBJ2-6, with TRBD2 as a possible D gene (6 bases). The V end was cut by 2 bases, the J end by 4 bases, with 9 bases between. This CDR3 is built from 15 residues. Germline-derived CDR1 and CDR2 are LNHNV and YYDKDF (reference sequence). The CDR3 spells CATSRPGAGANVLTF. Here the CDR3 DNA reads TGTGCCACCAGCAGACCGGGAGCCGGGGCCAACGTCCTGACTTTC.

This clone was recorded once. The chain joins TRBV6-6 to TRBJ1-2; TRBD1 agrees at 8 bases. J gave up 6 bases and V 0 bases, and 3 bases lay outside the gene matches. This CDR3 is built from 14 residues. The germline gives CDR1 MNHNY, CDR2 SVGAGI (reference sequence). This chain's CDR3 is CASSYSDRAHGYTF. Here the CDR3 DNA reads TGTGCCAGCAGTTACTCGGACAGGGCCCATGGCTACACCTTC.

The chain uses TRBV28 and TRBJ2-3; D might be TRBD2 (5 bases). The CDR3 sequence is 15 residues long. V was cut by 2 bases and J by 1 base, with 10 bases left in between. The germline CDR1 and CDR2 sequences are MDHEN and SYDVKM. The CDR3 reads CASSLPPEGTDTQYF. The CDR3 DNA reads TGTGCCAGCAGTTTACCCCCGGAGGGCACAGATACGCAGTATTTT.

The chain has TRBV5-1 and TRBJ2-3; 11 positions match TRBD2. Germline CDR1 SGHRS, CDR2 YFSETQ. The CDR3 has 16 residues. V was pared by 0 bases and J by 2 bases, with 2 bases of the junction left unmatched. The CDR3 sequence: CASSLGLAGYTDTQYF. The CDR3 nucleotides read TGCGCCAGCAGCTTGGGACTAGCGGGGTACACAGATACGCAGTATTTT.

The chain employs TRBV7-8 and TRBJ2-3; the match to TRBD2 covers 11 bases. Germline CDR1 SGHVS, CDR2 FQNEAQ. The CDR3 is 17 amino acids. Trimming removed 4 bases from V and 2 bases from J; junction bases left unmatched: 8. DNA for the CDR3: TGTGCCAGCAGCTCCTCCCTAGCGGGGGGACACACAGATACGCAGTATTTT. It codes for CASSSSLAGGHTDTQYF. Together with reference TRBV7-8 and TRBJ2-3, the CDR3 gives the full variable domain: GAGVSQSPRYKVAKRGQDVALRCDPISGHVSLFWYQQALGQGPEFLTYFQNEAQLDKSGLPSDRFFAERPEGSVSTLKIQRTQQEDSAVYLCASSSSLAGGHTDTQYFGPGTRLTVL.

V gene TRBV2 combines with J gene TRBJ1-2; D unresolved. Trimming took 8 bases from V and 2 from J, leaving 9 bases between them. CDR1 and CDR2 (germline): SNHLY, FYNNEI. The CDR3 has 12 amino acids. The CDR3 protein is CASARRNYGYTF. In nucleotides, the CDR3 is TGTGCCAGCGCTCGCCGGAACTATGGCTACACCTTC.

This clone was detected a few times. The V gene is TRBV10-3, the J gene TRBJ2-3, with D maybe TRBD2 (7 bases). This CDR3 is 17 amino acids long. Germline loops: CDR1 ENHRY, CDR2 SYGVKD. V was trimmed by 0 bases and J by 4 bases, leaving 17 bases between them. CDR3 nucleotides: TGTGCCATCAGTGAGTCGTCGCGGGGGCAGGGTTCAGATACGCAGTATTTT. The encoded protein is CAISESSRGQGSDTQYF.

Only a few counts were recorded for this clone. The V gene is TRBV7-3, the J gene TRBJ1-1; D is unresolved. This CDR3 spans 14 amino acids. Germline loops: CDR1 SGHTA, CDR2 FQGTGA. V dropped 3 bases and J dropped 3 bases, with 11 bases sitting between them. CDR3 in amino acids: CASSLRVPDTEAFF. CDR3 in DNA: TGTGCCAGCAGCTTGAGGGTTCCGGACACTGAAGCTTTCTTT.

CDR3 in amino acids: CASSPDRGRNTEAFF. As DNA, the CDR3 is TGTGCCAGCTCACCCGACAGGGGGCGGAACACTGAAGCTTTCTTT. This chain joins TRBV18 and TRBJ1-1; 10 nucleotides agree with TRBD1. With 3 bases clipped from V and 1 base from J, the junction kept 2 bases outside the gene matches. This CDR3 has 15 residues. The germline CDR1 and CDR2 sequences are KGHSH and LQKENI.

The CDR3 loop is CASSDVGVPNTEAFF. CDR3 in DNA: TGTGCCAGCAGTGACGTAGGGGTCCCCAACACTGAAGCTTTCTTT. This chain joins TRBV2 and TRBJ1-1; D is perhaps TRBD1 (5 bases). Germline loops: CDR1 SNHLY, CDR2 FYNNEI. The CDR3 loop spans 15 amino acids. V was trimmed by 3 bases and J by 2 bases, leaving 13 bases between them. The whole variable domain, remainder taken from reference TRBV2 and TRBJ1-1, is EPEVTQTPSHQVTQMGQEVILRCVPISNHLYFYWYRQILGQKVEFLVSFYNNEISEKSEIFDDQFSVERPDGSNFTLKIRSTKLEDSAMYFCASSDVGVPNTEAFFGQGTRLTVV.

The chain is built from TRBV7-3 and TRBJ1-2; D is undetermined. The ends were cut back, 3 bases at V and 5 bases at J, with 7 bases in the middle. The CDR3 loop spans 12 amino acids. Germline CDR1 and CDR2: SGHTA and FQGTGA. CDR3 in DNA: TGTGCCAGCAGCTTGAGAGGGTATGGCTACACCTTC. It specifies CASSLRGYGYTF.

This chain links TRBV7-9 with TRBJ1-4, with 8 bases identical to TRBD1. With 11 bases clipped from V and 5 bases from J, the junction kept 13 bases outside the gene matches. The CDR3 totals 15 residues. Germline lookup yields CDR1 SEHNR and CDR2 FQNEAQ (reference sequence). DNA for the CDR3: TGTGCCCCCACCCGGGAGGACAGGGCGAATGAAAAACTGTTTTTT. This encodes CAPTREDRANEKLFF.

J is TRBJ2-3 and V is TRBV5-1, with TRBD2 matching 8 bases. CDR1 SGHRS and CDR2 YFSETQ come from the germline V gene. The CDR3 is made up of 17 amino acids. V lost 6 bases to trimming and J lost 0 bases; unmatched junction nucleotides: 12. The CDR3 DNA follows: TGCGCCAGCAATAAAAGAGCGGGGGCCTCTAGCACAGATACGCAGTATTTT. The encoded protein is CASNKRAGASSTDTQYF. The variable domain in full, completed from reference TRBV5-1 and TRBJ2-3, reads KAGVTQTPRYLIKTRGQQVTLSCSPISGHRSVSWYQQTPGQGLQFLFEYFSETQRNKGNFPGRFSGRQFSNSRSEMNVSTLELGDSALYLCASNKRAGASSTDTQYFGPGTRLTVL.

The chain combines TRBV6-5 with TRBJ2-2; no firm D call. Trimming shortened V by 7 bases and J by 7 bases, and 13 bases separated the two germline ends. The germline V gene encodes CDR1 MNHEY and CDR2 SVGAGI. This CDR3 comprises 13 residues. The CDR3 here is CASKNGAGGELFF. Here the CDR3 DNA reads TGTGCCAGCAAAAATGGTGCCGGCGGGGAGCTGTTTTTT.